The 24 T cell receptor beta chains in this list originate from one sample, sequenced in a study of cytomegalovirus exposure and HLA in healthy donors. Generated by immunoSEQ multiplex PCR, the TCRdb table keeps only in-frame clones and is missing some. Among under 250,000 clones listed, 87% were seen once. The specimen was PBMCs. The receptors here all came from a woman younger than 30 in good health and CMV-seropositive.

The J gene is TRBJ2-5, the V gene TRBV21-1; TRBD1 is taken as the D call from the table, unchecked against the DNA. TRBV21-1 is a pseudogene locus. This CDR3 is built from 16 residues. The CDR3 nucleotides read TGTGCCAGCAGCCAGGGGCACGGGACAGGGCGGTTTTTTGGGGACTTC. Amino acid sequence: CASSQGHGTGRFFGDF.

The V and J genes are TRBV11-2 and TRBJ2-5; D might be TRBD1 (6 bases). This CDR3 spans 14 amino acids. Germline CDR1 reads SGHAT; CDR2 reads FQNNGV. V lost 5 bases to trimming and J lost 2 bases, with 12 bases between them. The DNA for the CDR3 is TGTGCCAGCAGCCCGGGGACACCTCAAGAGACCCAGTACTTC. Translation gives CASSPGTPQETQYF.

The chain links TRBV4-1 to TRBJ1-5; 7 bases are a match to TRBD1. V trimming: 4 bases; J trimming: 0 bases; junction bases outside the gene matches: 9. Germline V gene lookup returns CDR1 MGHRA and CDR2 YSYEKL. CDR3 length: 17 residues. The CDR3, as DNA: TGCGCCAGCAGCCGCCTCCAGGGGACAGATAGCAATCAGCCCCAGCATTTT. It encodes CASSRLQGTDSNQPQHF.

The chain joins TRBV10-3 to TRBJ1-2; TRBD1 is a possible D gene (5 bases). The CDR3 is made up of 13 amino acids. CDR1 and CDR2 (germline): ENHRY, SYGVKD. Between the trimmed V and J ends, which lost 8 bases and 0 bases, there was a span of 10 bases. The CDR3 sequence is CAISDKANYGYTF. The CDR3 DNA sequence: TGTGCCATCTCGGACAAAGCTAACTATGGCTACACCTTC.

Remarks on this clone: This specimen includes other DNA sequences encoding the same CDR3. The chain couples TRBV4-1 to TRBJ2-7; 9 bases agree with TRBD2. J was trimmed by 4 bases and V by 0 bases; bases with no gene match: 4. Germline V gene lookup returns CDR1 MGHRA and CDR2 YSYEKL. This CDR3 region has 15 residues. The CDR3 here is CASSQDASGVYEQYF. The CDR3, as DNA: TGCGCCAGCAGCCAAGATGCTAGCGGGGTATACGAGCAGTACTTC.

This chain links TRBV2 with TRBJ2-2, with a weak D call TRBD1 (6 bases). This CDR3 has 15 residues. Per the germline V gene, CDR1 is SNHLY and CDR2 is FYNNEI. V gave up 7 bases and J gave up 5 bases, with 17 bases separating them. CDR3 DNA: TGTGCCAGCAATTCTGTGACAGGACCGACCGGGGAGCTGTTTTTT. Its translation is CASNSVTGPTGELFF.

The chain carries TRBV5-1 and TRBJ1-5; 7 bases agree with TRBD1. Unmatched junction bases numbered 5, after V lost 0 bases and J lost 5 bases. The CDR3 has 15 amino acids. Germline V lookup: CDR1 SGHRS, CDR2 YFSETQ. CDR3 coding DNA: TGCGCCAGCAGCTTGGACAGGGGTCGATATCAGCCCCAGCATTTT. It codes for CASSLDRGRYQPQHF.

The chain couples TRBV5-1 to TRBJ2-1, with TRBD1 identical over 11 bases. From germline, CDR1 is SGHRS and CDR2 YFSETQ. The CDR3 runs 15 residues. Trimming removed 4 bases from V and 3 bases from J; junction bases left unmatched: 3. CDR3 bases: TGCGCCAGCAGCCTGGACAGGGGGCACTACAATGAGCAGTTCTTC. Translation gives CASSLDRGHYNEQFF.

J is TRBJ2-7 and V is TRBV5-6, with a weak D call TRBD2 (5 bases). V was trimmed by 4 bases and J by 4 bases, leaving 12 bases between them. The germline V gene encodes CDR1 SGHDT and CDR2 YYEEEE. This CDR3 has 13 amino acids. For the CDR3, the DNA is TGTGCCAGCAGCCGGGAAATTAGATACGAGCAGTACTTC. Translated, it gives CASSREIRYEQYF.

The V call is TRBV6-5, the J call TRBJ1-3; TRBD1 might be the D (6 bases). V lost 4 bases, J lost 2 bases, and 9 bases lay in between. The CDR3 loop spans 14 amino acids. Germline CDR1 reads MNHEY; CDR2 reads SVGAGI. DNA of the CDR3: TGTGCCAGCAGTTTCCACAGGGCTGGAAACACCATATATTTT. Translation: CASSFHRAGNTIYF.

The chain joins TRBV6-6 to TRBJ2-7, with TRBD1 identical over 9 bases. The V gene's germline CDR1 is MNHNY and CDR2 SVGAGI (reference sequence). The CDR3 is 15 amino acids. V trimming: 2 bases; J trimming: 5 bases; junction bases outside the gene matches: 7. CDR3 residues: CASSYTRDRDHEQYF. In DNA form, the CDR3 reads TGTGCCAGCAGTTACACCCGGGACAGGGACCACGAGCAGTACTTC.

This clone has a single count. The chain uses TRBV9 and TRBJ2-2; 8 nucleotides line up with TRBD1. The ends lost 1 base at V and 8 bases at J; junction bases unmatched: 7. The CDR3 runs 15 residues. Germline CDR1 reads SGDLS; CDR2 reads YYNGEE. CDR3 DNA sequence: TGTGCCAGCAGCGTAACCGGACAGGGCGGTGGGGAGCTGTTTTTT. It translates to CASSVTGQGGGELFF.

The chain uses TRBV29-1 and TRBJ2-3, with D perhaps matching TRBD2 (5 bases). Germline V lookup: CDR1 SQVTM, CDR2 ANQGSEA. Deletions cut 6 bases from V and 9 bases from J, with 22 bases between. The CDR3 is 14 residues long. The CDR3 bases are TGCAGCGTCCGCGGCTTGAGGGTGTCTTCCACGCAGTATTTT. It translates to CSVRGLRVSSTQYF.

There are a few counts of this clone. CDR3 in amino acids: CASSPQGAGGYTF. CDR3 DNA sequence: TGTGCCAGCAGTCCTCAGGGGGCGGGCGGCTACACCTTC. V gene TRBV2 combines with J gene TRBJ1-2; 8 nucleotides line up with TRBD1. The CDR3 contains 13 residues. J lost 8 bases, V lost 5 bases, and 7 bases had no gene match. Germline CDR1 SNHLY, CDR2 FYNNEI.

The V call is TRBV28, the J call TRBJ2-1, with D hard to call. Germline V gene data show CDR1 as MDHEN and CDR2 as SYDVKM. The CDR3 extends over 11 amino acids. V lost 6 bases to trimming and J lost 7 bases, with 7 bases between them. For the CDR3, the DNA is TGTGCCAGCAGCCCTACTAATGAGCAGTTCTTC. Residues: CASSPTNEQFF.

This chain connects TRBV29-1 to TRBJ2-7, with D possibly TRBD1 on 5 matching bases. Trimming stripped 1 base from V and 0 bases from J, with 7 bases between. This CDR3 is built from 13 residues. Germline V gene data show CDR1 as SQVTM and CDR2 as ANQGSEA. CDR3 in amino acids: CSVEAQDSYEQYF. The CDR3 coding sequence is TGCAGCGTTGAAGCACAGGACTCCTACGAGCAGTACTTC.

V gene TRBV7-2 combines with J gene TRBJ2-2; 12 positions agree with TRBD2. Germline CDR1 SGHTA, CDR2 FQGNSA. The CDR3 consists of 17 residues. V was pared by 2 bases and J by 8 bases, with 9 bases of the junction left unmatched. For the CDR3, the DNA is TGTGCCAGCAGCTTAACAACTAGCGGGAGGCCGGGTGGGGAGCTGTTTTTT. Translated, it gives CASSLTTSGRPGGELFF.

This chain uses TRBV6-5 with TRBJ2-7; TRBD1 matches at 10 bases. J gave up 6 bases and V 5 bases, and 7 bases lay outside the gene matches. Germline V gene data show CDR1 as MNHEY and CDR2 as SVGAGI. This CDR3 spans 14 amino acids. The CDR3 DNA sequence: TGTGCCAGCAGTCCCGACAGGGGGCTGGGCGAGCAGTACTTC. Its translation: CASSPDRGLGEQYF.

The gene calls are TRBV19 and TRBJ2-7; 7 positions match TRBD2. V trimming: 8 bases; J trimming: 2 bases; junction bases outside the gene matches: 6. The CDR3 runs 13 residues. CDR1 is LNHDA, CDR2 SQIVND, per germline (reference sequence). The DNA of the CDR3 is TGTGCCAGTTCGGAGCGGGGCACCTACGAGCAGTACTTC. It codes for CASSERGTYEQYF. Complete variable domain (other parts from reference TRBV19 and TRBJ2-7): DGGITQSPKYLFRKEGQNVTLSCEQNLNHDAMYWYRQDPGQGLRLIYYSQIVNDFQKGDIAEGYSVSREKKESFPLTVTSAQKNPTAFYLCASSERGTYEQYFGPGTRLTVT.

The chain uses TRBV28 and TRBJ2-7, with 11 bases matching TRBD1. From germline, CDR1 is MDHEN and CDR2 SYDVKM. V lost 7 bases, J lost 5 bases, and 19 bases stayed unmatched. This CDR3 region has 18 residues. This chain's CDR3 is CASNSRSVWGQGGHEQYF. In DNA form, the CDR3 reads TGTGCCAGCAACTCCCGTAGCGTTTGGGGACAGGGGGGCCACGAGCAGTACTTC.

This chain links TRBV15 with TRBJ2-2; TRBD1 is a possible D gene (6 bases). The germline V and J ends were trimmed by 2 bases and 6 bases, with 16 bases remaining between them. Germline V gene data show CDR1 as LNHNV and CDR2 as YYDKDF (reference sequence). The length of the CDR3 is 16 residues. The CDR3 loop reads CATSRLTGLNPGELFF. DNA of the CDR3: TGTGCCACCAGCAGATTAACAGGGTTAAATCCCGGGGAGCTGTTTTTT.

The chain links TRBV5-1 to TRBJ2-5, with D tentatively TRBD2 (5 bases). The CDR3 spans 16 residues. Between the trimmed V and J ends, which lost 0 bases and 1 base, there was a span of 13 bases. The germline CDR1 and CDR2 sequences are SGHRS and YFSETQ. CDR3 nucleotides: TGCGCCAGCAGCTTGGGTAAAGGACTGGTCCAAGAGACCCAGTACTTC. This encodes CASSLGKGLVQETQYF. Using reference TRBV5-1 and TRBJ2-5 for the parts outside the CDR3, the full variable domain is KAGVTQTPRYLIKTRGQQVTLSCSPISGHRSVSWYQQTPGQGLQFLFEYFSETQRNKGNFPGRFSGRQFSNSRSEMNVSTLELGDSALYLCASSLGKGLVQETQYFGPGTRLLVL.

The chain employs TRBV19 and TRBJ1-2; no firm D call. Germline loops: CDR1 LNHDA, CDR2 SQIVND (reference sequence). The CDR3 spans 15 residues. Trimming cost V 4 bases and J 2 bases, with 14 bases left between them. CDR3 in amino acids: CASSKADYSNYGYTF. CDR3 coding DNA: TGTGCCAGTAGTAAGGCGGACTATTCCAACTATGGCTACACCTTC.

The chain has TRBV19 and TRBJ1-1, with TRBD1 matching 8 bases. With 1 base clipped from V and 5 bases from J, the junction kept 6 bases outside the gene matches. The CDR3 length is 15 residues. Germline loops: CDR1 LNHDA, CDR2 SQIVND (reference sequence). The CDR3 bases are TGTGCCAGTAGTATAGGGGAGACAGGGGCAACTGAAGCTTTCTTT. Its protein product is CASSIGETGATEAFF.